This T cell receptor (beta chain) comes out of a study of cytomegalovirus exposure and HLA in healthy donors. With respect to this clone: The antigen is unknown.

PCR used 60 Vbeta primers and 13 Jbeta primers. The data were produced by immunoSEQ multiplex PCR, yet TCRdb's version contains in-frame clones alone and is incomplete. The data contain 95,000 to 100,000 clones, less than 80% of them singletons. Findings and limits, study-wide: Being productive about 87% or about 30% of the time was typical of most TCR beta V segments in an earlier analysis. What was likely a sequencing artifact was a cluster of highly shared sequence variants. Later analysis demonstrated an association between a missense DCLRE1C variant and TCR beta V- and J-gene trimming.

The sequenced material came from PBMCs. This receptor was obtained from a man in his forties or fifties in good health and CMV-seronegative.

The CDR3 nucleotides read TGTGCCAGCAGTTTCCGTAGTGTCCACAATGAGCAGTTCTTC. Translation: CASSFRSVHNEQFF. The chain recombines TRBV27 with TRBJ2-1; D not certain. The CDR3 loop spans 14 amino acids. Germline CDR1 reads MNHEY; CDR2 reads SMNVEV (reference sequence). The ends were cut back, 3 bases at V and 5 bases at J, with 11 bases in the middle.